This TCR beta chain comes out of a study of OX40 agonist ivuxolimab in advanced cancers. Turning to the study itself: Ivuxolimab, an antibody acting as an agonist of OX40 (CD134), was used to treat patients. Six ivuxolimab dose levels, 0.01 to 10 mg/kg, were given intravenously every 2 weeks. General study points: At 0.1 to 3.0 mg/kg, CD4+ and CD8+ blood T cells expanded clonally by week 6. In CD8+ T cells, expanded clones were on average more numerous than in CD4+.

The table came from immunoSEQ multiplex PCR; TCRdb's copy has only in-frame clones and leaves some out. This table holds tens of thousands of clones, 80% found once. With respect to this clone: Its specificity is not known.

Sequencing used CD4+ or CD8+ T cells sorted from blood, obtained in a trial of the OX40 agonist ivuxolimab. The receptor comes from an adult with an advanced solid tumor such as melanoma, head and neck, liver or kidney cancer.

The DNA for the CDR3 is TGTGCCAGCAGCTTATCGGCGACAGGGAGACACGAGCAGTACTTC. This codes for CASSLSATGRHEQYF. The chain links TRBV7-8 to TRBJ2-7; 7 bases align to TRBD1. Trimming at V came to 2 bases and at J to 5 bases, leaving 9 bases not matched to a gene. Germline values: CDR1 SGHVS, CDR2 FQNEAQ. The CDR3 totals 15 residues.